These T cell receptor beta chains were read from a single sample in a study of control samples from healthy donors and cancer patients. Clones were sequenced by immunoSEQ multiplex PCR, and TCRdb holds only the in-frame ones, with some missing. The sample has around 120,000 clones, around 96% seen once. The sequenced material came from blood. These receptors were collected from a man aged 25-45 years in good health. Each CDR3 is given with its conserved first and last residue. D genes are given only for firm matches. The size of a clone is reported for some rows only, either as once, few or many, or as a class for expanded clones.

>TRBD1|TRBJ1-6|.|TRBV6-2/TRBV6-3
TGTGCCAGCAGTGCGGCGAACAGGGGTTTTAATTCACCCCTCCACTTT
CASSAANRGFNSPLHF
>.|TRBJ1-6|.|TRBV5-6
TGTGCCAGCAGCTTGGCGGCAGGGGTAGATTCACCCCTCCACTTT
CASSLAAGVDSPLHF
>TRBD1|TRBJ1-2|.|TRBV6-4
TGTGCCACCGCACCGGGACAGGGGGCGCGTGGCTACACCTTC
CATAPGQGARGYTF
>.|TRBJ1-2|.|TRBV10-3
TGTGCCATCAGTGACTCGCCGGGGTCCTATGGCTACACCTTC
CAISDSPGSYGYTF
>TRBD1|TRBJ1-6|.|TRBV9
TGTGCCAGCAGTTCCGGGACAGGGAGCTCCTATAATTCACCCCTCCACTTT
CASSSGTGSSYNSPLHF
>.|TRBJ1-6|.|TRBV7-9
TGTGCCAGCAGCTTTTTCCCCCCCGCAGGGAGCTCCTATAATTCACCCCTCCACTTT
CASSFFPPAGSSYNSPLHF
>.|TRBJ2-5|.|TRBV28
TGTGCCAGCAGTTTGGACAACCAAGAGACCCAGTACTTC
CASSLDNQETQYF
>.|TRBJ2-3|.|TRBV7-2
TGTGCCAGCAGCTTAGGTTCCTTTACAGATACGCAGTATTTT
CASSLGSFTDTQYF
>.|TRBJ1-6|.|TRBV28
TGTGCCAGCACCTCTCCTGGAGTGGCCCTAAATTCACCCCTCCACTTT
CASTSPGVALNSPLHF
>.|TRBJ1-6|.|TRBV5-6
TGTGCCAGCAGCTTGGCGACACCTAATTCACCCCTCCACTTT
CASSLATPNSPLHF
>TRBD1|TRBJ1-4|.|TRBV7-9
TGTGCCAGCAGCTTTATGGAATGGCCGGGACAGGGTTATGAAAAACTGTTTTTT
CASSFMEWPGQGYEKLFF
>TRBD2|TRBJ2-5|once|TRBV2
TGTGCCAGCAGTAGACTAGCGGCCCAAGAGACCCAGTACTTC
CASSRLAAQETQYF
>.|TRBJ1-2|once|TRBV7-3
TGTGCCAGCAGCCCCTCACAGGGAACTAACTATGGCTACACCTTC
CASSPSQGTNYGYTF
>.|TRBJ2-2|few|TRBV7-9
TGTGCCAGCAGCTTAGGGTACGGGGCAAGCACCGGGGAGCTGTTTTTT
CASSLGYGASTGELFF
>.|TRBJ2-6|.|TRBV15
TGTGCCACCAGCAGAGGCGCAGCCGGGGCCAACGTCCTGACTTTC
CATSRGAAGANVLTF
>.|TRBJ1-3|.|TRBV4-1
TGCGCCAGCAGCCAAGGCGGTCCGGGAAACACCATATATTTT
CASSQGGPGNTIYF
>.|TRBJ2-1|.|TRBV4-1
TGCGCCAGCACGCGGGATTACAATGAGCAGTTCTTC
CASTRDYNEQFF
>TRBD1|TRBJ2-1|.|TRBV2
TGTGCCAGCAGTGAAGCCCGGCTAGGGACAGCCTACAATGAGCAGTTCTTC
CASSEARLGTAYNEQFF
>.|TRBJ1-2|.|TRBV7-2
TGTGCCAGCAGCATTAGCCGCCCCTCCGTGGCCTATGGCTACACCTTC
CASSISRPSVAYGYTF
>.|TRBJ1-1|.|TRBV6-6
TGTGCCAGCAGTTACCGGGCAGGGTCGAACACTGAAGCTTTCTTT
CASSYRAGSNTEAFF
>.|TRBJ2-2|.|TRBV7-9
TGTGCCAGCAGCCCCTTACGAGCAGGACCGAACACCGGGGAGCTGTTTTTT
CASSPLRAGPNTGELFF
>.|TRBJ2-1|.|TRBV7-2
TGTGCCAGTACCCTGACGGCCACTTACAATGAGCAGTTCTTC
CASTLTATYNEQFF
>.|TRBJ2-3|.|TRBV7-9
TGTGCCAGCAGCTTAGTACAGATCACAGATACGCAGTATTTT
CASSLVQITDTQYF
>.|TRBJ1-2|.|TRBV5-1
TGCGCCAGCAGCTTGGCCAGCACTCTCAACCTCTATGGCTACACCTTC
CASSLASTLNLYGYTF
>.|TRBJ1-6|.|TRBV28
TGTGCCAGCAGCCCTGATTCACCCCTCCACTTT
CASSPDSPLHF
>TRBD1|TRBJ1-2|.|TRBV4-3
TGCGCCAGCAGCCAAGACTACAGACAGGGGAACTATGGCTACACCTTC
CASSQDYRQGNYGYTF
>TRBD1|TRBJ1-5|.|TRBV7-8
TGTGCCAGCAGCTGGGGACAGGGGGGCAATCAGCCCCAGCATTTT
CASSWGQGGNQPQHF
>.|TRBJ1-1|.|TRBV4-3
TGCGCCAGCAGCCAAGAAATAGGTAGGGCCCTGAACACTGAAGCTTTCTTT
CASSQEIGRALNTEAFF
>.|TRBJ1-1|.|TRBV27
TGTGCCAGCAACTACGTCGGGCAGGAAGCTTTCTTT
CASNYVGQEAFF
>.|TRBJ2-7|.|TRBV7-6
TGTGCCAGCAGCTTAGCCCAGGGGCTCTCCTACGAGCAGTACTTC
CASSLAQGLSYEQYF
>.|TRBJ1-4|.|TRBV2
TGTGCCAGCCGTGACAGTGATGAAAAACTGTTTTTT
CASRDSDEKLFF
>.|TRBJ2-2|.|TRBV4-1
TGCGCCAGCAGCCACTCCCTCTCCCACACCGGGGAGCTGTTTTTT
CASSHSLSHTGELFF
>.|TRBJ2-7|.|TRBV7-6
TGTGCCAGCAGCTTAGTGGAGGGGGCGAGGACCGAGCAGTACTTC
CASSLVEGARTEQYF
>.|TRBJ2-7|.|TRBV7-3
TGTGCCAGCAGCTCGATCGGGGGCCCGGCCGAGCAGTACTTC
CASSSIGGPAEQYF
>.|TRBJ2-5|.|TRBV6-5
TGTGCCACCAGCTTGGCTATTCAGACCCAGTACTTC
CATSLAIQTQYF
>.|TRBJ2-2|.|TRBV5-4
TGTGCCAGCAGCTTGAGGGGATCGAACACCGGGGAGCTGTTTTTT
CASSLRGSNTGELFF
>.|TRBJ1-6|.|TRBV9
TGTGCCAGCAGCCCTCCGGGGAGGGGAGTAGGTTCACCCCTCCACTTT
CASSPPGRGVGSPLHF
>.|TRBJ1-1|.|TRBV6-5
TGTGCCAGCAGTTACTCGAGGGCCACTGAAGCTTTCTTT
CASSYSRATEAFF
>.|TRBJ1-6|.|TRBV6-5
TGTGCCAGCTCCCCCACGGGTAATTCACCCCTTCACTTT
CASSPTGNSPLHF
>TRBD1|TRBJ1-6|.|TRBV30
TGTGCCTGGTCGAGGGGACAGAATAATTCACCCCTCCACTTT
CAWSRGQNNSPLHF
>TRBD1|TRBJ2-2|.|TRBV11-2
TGTGCCAGCAGCTTAGTAGGGACAGGGGGTCCCGGGGAGCTGTTTTTT
CASSLVGTGGPGELFF
>TRBD1|TRBJ2-7|once|TRBV7-9
TGTGCCAGCAGCCCCCGGGACAGGGGCTCCTACGAGCAGTACTTC
CASSPRDRGSYEQYF
>TRBD2|TRBJ2-7|.|TRBV5-1
TGCGCCAGCAGCTTGAGGGAGGGCCGCGAGCAGTACTTC
CASSLREGREQYF
>.|TRBJ1-4|once|TRBV28
TGTGCCAGCAGTCACTTTGCAACTAATGAAAAACTGTTTTTT
CASSHFATNEKLFF
>TRBD1|TRBJ2-7|.|TRBV12-5
TGTGCTAGTGGTCTCAAGACAGGGGTATGGACCTACGAGCAGTACTTC
CASGLKTGVWTYEQYF
>.|TRBJ1-2|once|TRBV5-1
TGCGCCAGCAGCTTGGAACATGGAGACCCCGAGATCAACTATGGCTACACCTTC
CASSLEHGDPEINYGYTF
>.|TRBJ2-1|.|TRBV7-2
TGTGCCAGCAGCTTAGACCCAAGCAGTGAGCAGTTCTTC
CASSLDPSSEQFF
>.|TRBJ2-3|.|TRBV4-1
TGCGCCAGCAGCCAATCAGTGGGAGCAGATACGCAGTATTTT
CASSQSVGADTQYF
>.|TRBJ1-1|.|TRBV4-1
TGCGCCACCAGACACCATCTGAATACTGAAGCTTTCTTT
CATRHHLNTEAFF
>.|TRBJ2-5|.|TRBV7-3
TGTGCCAGCAGCTGCCGGGCCCCCCAAGAGACCCAGTACTTC
CASSCRAPQETQYF
>.|TRBJ2-7|.|TRBV6-2/TRBV6-3
TGTGCCAGCAGTTCGGGACCGTTCTCCTACGAGCAGTACTTC
CASSSGPFSYEQYF
>.|TRBJ2-5|.|TRBV28
TGTGCCAGCGGAAGAGAAGAGACCCAGTACTTC
CASGREETQYF
>.|TRBJ2-7|.|TRBV19
TGTGCCAGTAGTCCCCAGACTGTCCACGAGCAGTACTTC
CASSPQTVHEQYF
>TRBD1|TRBJ2-5|.|TRBV5-1
TGCGCCAGCAGCCCCGGGACAGGGGGCATTGAGACCCAGTACTTC
CASSPGTGGIETQYF
>.|TRBJ1-5|few|TRBV24-1
TGTGCCACCAGTGCGCAGGGGAGGAATCAGCCCCAGCATTTT
CATSAQGRNQPQHF
>TRBD1|TRBJ2-1|.|TRBV11-1
TGTGCCAGCAGCTTAAGGACAGGCTACTACAATGAGCAGTTCTTC
CASSLRTGYYNEQFF
>TRBD1|TRBJ2-7|once|TRBV5-1
TGCGCCAGCAGCTCCTTGCAGGGACAGTACGAGCAGTACTTC
CASSSLQGQYEQYF
>TRBD1|TRBJ1-1|.|TRBV2
TGTGCCAGCGGGCCCGGACAGGGATTTTATTTAGGGGAAGCTTTCTTT
CASGPGQGFYLGEAFF
>.|TRBJ2-5|.|TRBV6-2/TRBV6-3
TGTGCCAGCAGTTACCGGGTGGGGGGCGCAGAGACCCAGTACTTC
CASSYRVGGAETQYF